This TCR beta chain was identified during a study of CD8 T cells in ankylosing spondylitis. Study results and limitations: The study looked at matched synovial fluid samples from ankylosing spondylitis patients. Disease-linked clones were reported to be significantly enriched there. Ankylosing spondylitis blood appeared to be characterized by a TCR beta motif of under 10 highly homologous variants.

TCRdb reanalysed the 5' RACE reads using MiXCR and keeps one entry per CDR3 protein. The data hold about 230,000 distinct CDR3 sequences, with roughly 8% observed a single time. This clonotype was seen ten or more times. Antigen unknown. This CDR3 comprises 16 residues. Per the germline V gene, CDR1 is MNHNS and CDR2 is SASEGT. The V and J ends lost 5 bases and 1 base, in that order; junction bases with no gene match: 6. The source material was blood, either unsorted or a sorted T cell fraction (not recorded which). The rearrangement links TRBV6-1 to TRBJ2-1, with TRBD1 matching over 9 bases. This clonotype originated in a female donor with ankylosing spondylitis or in good health (not recorded which). The DNA for the CDR3 is TGTGCCAGCAGTCCCTCCGGGACAGGGTCCTACAATGAGCAGTTCTTC. Encoded protein: CASSPSGTGSYNEQFF.